The source of this TCR beta chain is a study of T-cell memory formation after mild COVID-19 (dated by TCRdb to the early 2020s). Looking at the study overall: TCR sequence clusters from the two donors were found to be largely donor specific. In two donors, T-cell clones that expanded and contracted after mild COVID-19 were followed by sequencing TCRalpha and TCRbeta repertoires longitudinally. Two young, previously healthy adult volunteers, one female and one male, were included in the cohort. Study-wide conclusions, independent of this receptor: Contracting CD4+ clones appeared mostly in the CM and EM memory subsets, whereas CD8+ clones were enriched in EMRA. Only a couple of mild cases were covered by the study, and larger cohorts that include severe cases with pre-infection samples were considered necessary. SARS-CoV-2 specificity was not confirmed for the second-wave clones peaking on day 37. Some responding clones were detected in pre-infection memory, suggesting pre-existing cross-reactive memory T cells joined the SARS-CoV-2 response. Clones that contracted from day 15 to 85 showed balanced CD4/CD8 phenotypes, whereas a second wave of clones that expanded from day 15 to 37 leaned towards CD4+.

Ficoll-Paque density gradient centrifugation was used to isolate PBMCs. The germline ends are 14 bases apart after V is trimmed by 5 bases and J by 6 bases. Measured from the cysteine to the phenylalanine, the CDR3 is 14 residues long. The CDR3 DNA has 42 bases and is translated from base 1. In the germline V gene (reference sequence), CDR1 corresponds to LNHDA and CDR2 to SQIVND. Sequencing took place on an Illumina NovaSeq 6000. TCRalpha and TCRbeta cDNA libraries were built by 5'RACE with constant-segment primers, adding sample barcodes and unique molecular identifiers. Trizol reagent was used to extract RNA from every sample. Library amplification was performed in two PCR steps, and a second sample barcode and Illumina TruSeq adapters were introduced in the second step. Sequencing of the libraries was done on an Illumina NovaSeq, producing 2 x 150 bp paired-end reads. The original pipeline was this. With migec v1.2.7, reads were demultiplexed and then collapsed into UMI-guided consensus sequences. With mixcr v2.1.11, UMI consensuses were aligned to TRA and TRB V and J templates and assembled into clonotypes. A clonotype was counted as expanded or contracted only when both edgeR and NoisET called the clonotype significant, with the noise models trained on biological replicates. edgeR calls used a false discovery rate-adjusted p below 0.01 and a log2 fold-change threshold of 1. As an exploratory analysis of dynamics, PCA with hierarchical clustering was applied to max-normalized trajectories of the 1000 most abundant clonotypes. The CD4 or CD8 phenotype of responding clones was assigned using the separately sequenced CD4+ and CD8+ repertoires. TCRdb applied fastp at Q25 and MiXCR to the public reads, then kept only in-frame beta chains. Each record represents a unique CDR3 protein, reported with the most common genes and DNA among its rows. The V and J calls were not made by the authors but by TCRdb's processing. The sample contains 90,000 to 120,000 distinct CDR3 sequences, roughly 10% of them found a single time. The top ten hold about two fifths of the sample.

Worth noting for this clonotype: Its antigen is currently not known. Base qualities are not recorded, but no much larger clone differs from it by a single base.

Sequenced sample: PBMCs or a T cell subset sorted from them (not recorded which). This chain is built from TRBV19 and TRBJ2-1; TRBD2 is a possible D gene, resting on 6 matching bases. This receptor was identified in a man aged 18 to 29 who had mild COVID-19 (a few samples of this study predate the infection). The sample titles of this study are shuffled in the database, so cell type and time point are left out; the donor was told from shared clones. CDR3 region: CASSARERGNEQFF. In nucleotide form, the sequence is TGTGCCAGTAGTGCGCGGGAAAGGGGCAATGAGCAGTTCTTC.